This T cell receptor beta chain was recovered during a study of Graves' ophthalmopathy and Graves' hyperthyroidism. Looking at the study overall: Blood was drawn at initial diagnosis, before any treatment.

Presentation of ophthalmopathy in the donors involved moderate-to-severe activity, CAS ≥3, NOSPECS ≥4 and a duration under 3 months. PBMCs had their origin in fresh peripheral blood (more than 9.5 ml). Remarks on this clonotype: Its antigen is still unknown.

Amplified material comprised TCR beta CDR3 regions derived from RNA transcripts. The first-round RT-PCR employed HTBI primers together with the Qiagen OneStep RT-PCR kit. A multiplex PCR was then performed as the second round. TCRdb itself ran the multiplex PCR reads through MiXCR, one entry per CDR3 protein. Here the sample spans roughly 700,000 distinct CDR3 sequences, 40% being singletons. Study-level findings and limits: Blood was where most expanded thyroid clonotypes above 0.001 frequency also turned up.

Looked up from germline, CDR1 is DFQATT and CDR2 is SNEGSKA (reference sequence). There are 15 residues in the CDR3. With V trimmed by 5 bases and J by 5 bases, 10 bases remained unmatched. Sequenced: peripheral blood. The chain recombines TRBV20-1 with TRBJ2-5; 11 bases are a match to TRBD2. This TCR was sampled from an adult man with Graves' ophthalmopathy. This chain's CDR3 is CSAGVAGGLGETQYF. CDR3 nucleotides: TGCAGTGCTGGGGTAGCGGGAGGGCTTGGGGAGACCCAGTACTTC.